Detailed here is one TCR beta chain. Its antigen is as yet unknown. RNA was isolated and reverse transcribed to cDNA, the sequencing template. Profiled with immunoSEQ multiplex PCR; TCRdb holds only in-frame clones, not every one. The sample comprises roughly 190,000 clones, more than 55% of which are singletons, and roughly 3.3% rests with the top ten. These data belong to a study of CD8+ T cells in alopecia areata. Study-wide points: In blood and scalp, many expanded lesional clones persisted during tofacitinib. Given one nonresponder, whether baseline CD8+ expansion relates to response remains uncertain.

The treatment denotes: oral pan-JAK inhibitor, 5-10 mg twice daily. CDR3 size: 15 residues. The J segment lost 6 bases and the V segment lost 5 bases, leaving 12 bases of the junction unmatched. The germline V gene encodes CDR1 SQVTM and CDR2 ANQGSEA. The V call is TRBV29-1, the J call TRBJ1-2; 10 nucleotides align to TRBD1. This specimen consisted of CD4+ T cells sorted from blood, obtained at week 4, from a patient treated with tofacitinib. This sequence originates from a human donor with alopecia areata. CDR3 nucleotides: TGCAGCGTTAACCCGGCGACAGGGGGCGCGAATGGCTACACCTTC. Protein sequence: CSVNPATGGANGYTF. Filled out from reference TRBV29-1 and TRBJ1-2, the complete variable domain reads SAVISQKPSRDICQRGTSLTIQCQVDSQVTMMFWYRQQPGQSLTLIATANQGSEATYESGFVIDKFPISRPNLTFSTLTVSNMSPEDSSIYLCSVNPATGGANGYTFGSGTRLTVV.